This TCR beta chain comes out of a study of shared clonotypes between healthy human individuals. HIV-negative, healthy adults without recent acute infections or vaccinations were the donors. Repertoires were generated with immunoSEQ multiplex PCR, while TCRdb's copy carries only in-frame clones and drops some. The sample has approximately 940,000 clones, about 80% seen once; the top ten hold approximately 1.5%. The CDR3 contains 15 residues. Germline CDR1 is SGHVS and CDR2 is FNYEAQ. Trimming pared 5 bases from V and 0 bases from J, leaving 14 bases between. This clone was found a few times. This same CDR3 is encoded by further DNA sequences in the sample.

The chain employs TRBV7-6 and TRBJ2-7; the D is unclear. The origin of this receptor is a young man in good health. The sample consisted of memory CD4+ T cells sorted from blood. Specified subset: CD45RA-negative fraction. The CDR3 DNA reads TGTGCCAGCAGCCCGGGCGGTACAGCCTCCTACGAGCAGTACTTC. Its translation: CASSPGGTASYEQYF.